These 10 T cell receptor beta chains originate from one sample sequenced in a study of T-cell memory formation after mild COVID-19. TCRdb reprocessed the 5' RACE reads with MiXCR, giving one entry per CDR3 protein. This table has around 200,000 distinct CDR3 sequences, 15% to 20% appearing once. The sequenced sample consisted of PBMCs or a T cell subset sorted from them (not recorded which). These TCRs come from a young man who had mild COVID-19 (a few samples of this study predate the infection). Cell type and time point are not known.

The V gene is TRBV15, the J gene TRBJ1-4, with D perhaps TRBD1 (6 bases). The CDR3 loop spans 16 amino acids. From germline, CDR1 is LNHNV and CDR2 YYDKDF (reference sequence). The ends were cut back, 0 bases at V and 2 bases at J, with 10 bases in the middle. The CDR3 region has the DNA TGTGCCACCAGCAGAGAACAGGGTCGCACTAATGAAAAACTGTTTTTT. This codes for CATSREQGRTNEKLFF.

The chain links TRBV5-1 to TRBJ2-3; 10 positions agree with TRBD2. With 3 bases clipped from V and 2 bases from J, the junction kept 6 bases outside the gene matches. Germline V gene sequence: CDR1 SGHRS, CDR2 YFSETQ. The CDR3 covers 16 residues. The CDR3 nucleotides are TGCGCCAGCAGCTACTTAGCGGGGGGAAACACAGATACGCAGTATTTT. It specifies CASSYLAGGNTDTQYF.

This clonotype was seen a few times. This chain uses TRBV5-6 with TRBJ2-4; D not resolved. Trimming took off 4 bases at V and 0 bases at J, with 11 bases between the two ends. Germline CDR1 reads SGHDT; CDR2 reads YYEEEE. There are 15 residues in the CDR3. The CDR3, as DNA: TGTGCCAGCAGCGACGCCGGGCTAGCCAAAAACATTCAGTACTTC. This translates into CASSDAGLAKNIQYF. Filled out from reference TRBV5-6 and TRBJ2-4, the complete variable domain reads DAGVTQSPTHLIKTRGQQVTLRCSPKSGHDTVSWYQQALGQGPQFIFQYYEEEERQRGNFPDRFSGHQFPNYSSELNVNALLLGDSALYLCASSDAGLAKNIQYFGAGTRLSVL.

The chain has TRBV9 and TRBJ1-5, with TRBD1 matching 9 bases. CDR3 size: 14 residues. V gave up 4 bases and J gave up 5 bases; unmatched junction bases: 4. Germline loops: CDR1 SGDLS, CDR2 YYNGEE. DNA for the CDR3: TGTGCCAGCAGCCCCGGACAGGGGCATCAGCCCCAGCATTTT. This codes for CASSPGQGHQPQHF.

This clonotype came up a few times. The chain recombines TRBV5-1 with TRBJ1-1, with 8 positions matching TRBD1. The ends lost 4 bases at V and 4 bases at J; junction bases unmatched: 6. The CDR3 is 14 amino acids. Germline loops: CDR1 SGHRS, CDR2 YFSETQ. The CDR3 is CASSPDRVITEAFF. The CDR3 coding sequence is TGCGCCAGCAGCCCGGACAGGGTAATCACTGAAGCTTTCTTT.

This clonotype was detected only a few times. The chain combines TRBV29-1 with TRBJ2-3; D is perhaps TRBD1 (5 bases). Germline loops: CDR1 SQVTM, CDR2 ANQGSEA. V was cut by 6 bases and J by 4 bases, with 17 bases left in between. The CDR3 covers 14 residues. As DNA, the CDR3 is TGCAGCGTCCAGAGACAGATCTCCCCAGATACGCAGTATTTT. The encoded protein is CSVQRQISPDTQYF.

This clonotype has just a few counts. The chain uses TRBV7-2 and TRBJ1-3; tentative D call: TRBD1 (6 bases). The CDR3 is 15 amino acids. V was trimmed by 0 bases and J by 4 bases, leaving 10 bases between them. CDR1 SGHTA and CDR2 FQGNSA come from the germline V gene. The CDR3 bases are TGTGCCAGCAGCTTAGCATCGGGGGCCGGAAACACCATATATTTT. Translation: CASSLASGAGNTIYF.

This chain joins TRBV11-2 and TRBJ1-5, with D perhaps TRBD1 (5 bases). The V end lost 2 bases, the J end lost 10 bases, and 12 bases lay between the germline ends. Germline V gives CDR1 SGHAT, CDR2 FQNNGV. This CDR3 contains 13 residues. CDR3 in amino acids: CASSLSSDTPQHF. CDR3 nucleotides: TGTGCCAGCAGCTTATCATCGGACACACCCCAGCATTTT. The whole variable domain, filled in from reference TRBV11-2 and TRBJ1-5, reads EAGVAQSPRYKIIEKRQSVAFWCNPISGHATLYWYQQILGQGPKLLIQFQNNGVVDDSQLPKDRFSAERLKGVDSTLKIQPAKLEDSAVYLCASSLSSDTPQHFGDGTRLSIL.

V is TRBV6-5 and J is TRBJ2-5; 10 bases align to TRBD2. V lost 6 bases, J lost 4 bases, and 8 bases stayed unmatched. Germline V gene data show CDR1 as MNHEY and CDR2 as SVGAGI. This CDR3 has 15 amino acids. CDR3 bases: TGTGCCAGCAGCCCTCTAGCGGGGGCGGGAGAGACCCAGTACTTC. This encodes CASSPLAGAGETQYF.

The chain uses TRBV27 and TRBJ2-7; D perhaps matches TRBD2 (5 bases). The CDR3 has 12 amino acids. The germline gives CDR1 MNHEY, CDR2 SMNVEV (reference sequence). V was shortened by 9 bases and J by 5 bases, with 14 bases between the two germline ends. For the CDR3, the DNA is TGTGCCAGGCCGGGATATCCGCACGAGCAGTACGTC. It is translated as CARPGYPHEQYV.